One T cell receptor beta chain is described in this entry. Its target is unknown. These data are taken from a study of cytomegalovirus exposure and HLA in healthy donors. Study-wide results and limits: Researchers reportedly found TCR beta sequences accurately predicted most subjects' HLA-A and HLA-B alleles. Later work associated over 15,000 TCR beta sequences with HLA alleles at 0.05 false discovery rate. In a later analysis, most CMV-associated TCR beta chains appeared HLA-restricted. Presence/absence analyses assumed roughly uniform sequencing depth across donors, which may not hold.

This CDR3 is 15 amino acids long. V gave up 5 bases and J gave up 0 bases, with 13 bases separating them. Germline CDR1 is LNHDA and CDR2 is SQIVND (reference sequence). The PCR used 60 Vbeta and 13 Jbeta primers. Clones were read by immunoSEQ multiplex PCR, and TCRdb kept only the in-frame ones, dropping some. The table lists around 130,000 clones, 75% to 85% of them singletons. The source of this sequence is a woman aged 40 to 50 in good health and CMV-seronegative. V usage is TRBV19 and J usage is TRBJ1-1; perhaps TRBD1 as D (6 bases). What was sequenced was PBMCs. This CDR3 is CASSPSRGLNTEAFF. In DNA, the CDR3 is TGTGCCAGTAGTCCATCCAGGGGATTGAACACTGAAGCTTTCTTT. Combining the CDR3 with reference TRBV19 and TRBJ1-1 gives the whole variable domain DGGITQSPKYLFRKEGQNVTLSCEQNLNHDAMYWYRQDPGQGLRLIYYSQIVNDFQKGDIAEGYSVSREKKESFPLTVTSAQKNPTAFYLCASSPSRGLNTEAFFGQGTRLTVV.